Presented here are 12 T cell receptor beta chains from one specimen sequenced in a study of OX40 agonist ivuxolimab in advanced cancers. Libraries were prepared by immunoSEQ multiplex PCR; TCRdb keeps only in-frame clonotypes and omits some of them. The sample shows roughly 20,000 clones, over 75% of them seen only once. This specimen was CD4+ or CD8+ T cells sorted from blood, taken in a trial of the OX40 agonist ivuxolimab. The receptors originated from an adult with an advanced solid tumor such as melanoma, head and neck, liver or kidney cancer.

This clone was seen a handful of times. CDR3: CASSEGLGNDQPQHF. The CDR3 DNA reads as TGTGCCAGCAGTGAAGGACTCGGGAACGATCAGCCCCAGCATTTT. J is TRBJ1-5 and V is TRBV2; D ambiguous. The V and J ends lost 1 base and 5 bases respectively, with 12 bases between them. Germline loops: CDR1 SNHLY, CDR2 FYNNEI. This CDR3 has 15 amino acids.

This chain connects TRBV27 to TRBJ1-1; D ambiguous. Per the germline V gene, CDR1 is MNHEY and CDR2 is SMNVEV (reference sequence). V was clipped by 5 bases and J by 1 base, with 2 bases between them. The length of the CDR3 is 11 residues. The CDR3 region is CASSKNTEAFF. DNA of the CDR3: TGTGCCAGCAGTAAGAACACTGAAGCTTTCTTT.

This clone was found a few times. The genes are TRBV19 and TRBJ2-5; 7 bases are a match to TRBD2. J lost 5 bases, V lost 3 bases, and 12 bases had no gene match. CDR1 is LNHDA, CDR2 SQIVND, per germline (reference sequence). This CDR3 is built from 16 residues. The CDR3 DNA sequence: TGTGCCAGTAGTATCTCCCATTACACTAGCGCGGAGACCCAGTACTTC. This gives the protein CASSISHYTSAETQYF.

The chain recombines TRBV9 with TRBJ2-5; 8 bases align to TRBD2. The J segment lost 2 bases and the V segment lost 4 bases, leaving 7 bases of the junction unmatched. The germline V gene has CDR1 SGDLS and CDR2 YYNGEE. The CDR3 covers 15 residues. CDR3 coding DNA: TGTGCCAGCAGCCCCTCGACTAGCGTTCAAGAGACCCAGTACTTC. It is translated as CASSPSTSVQETQYF.

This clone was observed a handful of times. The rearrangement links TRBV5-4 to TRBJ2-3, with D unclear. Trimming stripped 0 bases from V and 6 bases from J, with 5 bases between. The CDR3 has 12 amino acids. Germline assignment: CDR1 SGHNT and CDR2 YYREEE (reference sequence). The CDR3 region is CASSLDRDTQYF. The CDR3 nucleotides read TGTGCCAGCAGCTTGGACCGGGATACGCAGTATTTT.

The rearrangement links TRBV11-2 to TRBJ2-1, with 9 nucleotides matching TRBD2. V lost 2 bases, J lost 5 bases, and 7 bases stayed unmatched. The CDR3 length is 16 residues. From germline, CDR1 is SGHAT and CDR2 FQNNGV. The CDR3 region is CASSLYGGGANNEQFF. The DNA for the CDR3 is TGTGCCAGCAGCTTATATGGCGGGGGGGCAAACAATGAGCAGTTCTTC. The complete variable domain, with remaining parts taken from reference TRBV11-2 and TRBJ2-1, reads EAGVAQSPRYKIIEKRQSVAFWCNPISGHATLYWYQQILGQGPKLLIQFQNNGVVDDSQLPKDRFSAERLKGVDSTLKIQPAKLEDSAVYLCASSLYGGGANNEQFFGPGTRLTVL.

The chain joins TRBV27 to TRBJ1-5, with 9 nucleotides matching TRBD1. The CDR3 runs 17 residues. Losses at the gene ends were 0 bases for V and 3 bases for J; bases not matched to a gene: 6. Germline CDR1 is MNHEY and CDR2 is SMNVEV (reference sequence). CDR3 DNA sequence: TGTGCCAGCAGTTTATCGACAGGGGGGCCTTCCAATCAGCCCCAGCATTTT. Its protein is CASSLSTGGPSNQPQHF.

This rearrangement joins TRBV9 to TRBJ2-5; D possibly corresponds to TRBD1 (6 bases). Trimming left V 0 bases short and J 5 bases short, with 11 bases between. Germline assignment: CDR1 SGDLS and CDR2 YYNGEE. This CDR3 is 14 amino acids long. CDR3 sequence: CASSVETGWETQYF. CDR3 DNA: TGTGCCAGCAGCGTAGAGACAGGATGGGAGACCCAGTACTTC.

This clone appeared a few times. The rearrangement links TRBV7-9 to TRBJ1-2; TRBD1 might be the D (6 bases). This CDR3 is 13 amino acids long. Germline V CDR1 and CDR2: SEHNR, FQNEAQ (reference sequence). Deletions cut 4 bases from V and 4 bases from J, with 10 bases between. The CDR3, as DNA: TGTGCCAGCAGCTCAGGACAGATCTATGGCTACACCTTC. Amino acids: CASSSGQIYGYTF.

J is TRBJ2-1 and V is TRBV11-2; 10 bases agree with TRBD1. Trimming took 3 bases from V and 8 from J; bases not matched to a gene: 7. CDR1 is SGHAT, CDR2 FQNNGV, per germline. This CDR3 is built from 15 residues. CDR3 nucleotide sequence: TGTGCCAGCAGCTTTTATTGGGGACAGGGGTATGAGCAGTTCTTC. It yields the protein CASSFYWGQGYEQFF.

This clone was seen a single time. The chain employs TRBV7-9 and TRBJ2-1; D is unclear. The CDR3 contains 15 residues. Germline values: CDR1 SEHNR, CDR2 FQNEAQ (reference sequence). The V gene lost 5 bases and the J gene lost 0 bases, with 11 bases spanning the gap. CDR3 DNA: TGTGCCAGCAGCCCAATCGCGGACTCCTACAATGAGCAGTTCTTC. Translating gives CASSPIADSYNEQFF.

This CDR3 is CASSLPGLGNEKLFF. In DNA form, the CDR3 reads TGTGCCAGCAGCCTCCCTGGTCTGGGTAATGAAAAACTGTTTTTT. The chain is built from TRBV11-2 and TRBJ1-4; D gene uncertain. Germline V lookup: CDR1 SGHAT, CDR2 FQNNGV. The CDR3 extends over 15 amino acids. V was cut by 5 bases and J by 4 bases, with 14 bases left in between.